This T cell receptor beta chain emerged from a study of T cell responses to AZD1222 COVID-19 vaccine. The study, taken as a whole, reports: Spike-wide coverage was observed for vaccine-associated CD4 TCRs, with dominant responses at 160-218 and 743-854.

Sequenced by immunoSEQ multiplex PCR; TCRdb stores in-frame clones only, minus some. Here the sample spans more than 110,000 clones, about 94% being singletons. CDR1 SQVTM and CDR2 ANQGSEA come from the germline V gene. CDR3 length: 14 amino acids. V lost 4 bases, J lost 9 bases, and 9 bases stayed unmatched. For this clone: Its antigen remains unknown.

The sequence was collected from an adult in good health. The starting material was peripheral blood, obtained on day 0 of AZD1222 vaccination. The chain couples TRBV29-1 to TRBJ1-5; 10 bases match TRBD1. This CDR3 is CSVGSGTGAGPQHF. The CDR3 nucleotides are TGCAGCGTTGGTTCCGGGACAGGGGCCGGGCCCCAGCATTTT.